This T cell receptor beta chain appears in the sequencing data of a study of regulatory T cells in long-lasting Graves disease. The germline V and J ends were trimmed by 4 bases and 8 bases, with 12 bases remaining between them. From germline, CDR1 is SGHRS and CDR2 YFSETQ. The CDR3 is made up of 12 amino acids. Arm-PCR of CDR3 regions and iRepertoire HTBI primers were used to build TCR beta libraries. A single record per CDR3 protein comes from TCRdb applying MiXCR to the multiplex PCR reads. The table includes 450,000 to 500,000 distinct CDR3 sequences, about 16% detected once. This clonotype was counted ten times or more. Time point denoted: newly diagnosed GD, antithyroid drugs for less than 3 months. The TCR library used RNA extracted from PBMCs. These data were likewise used in another study, on T cells in Graves' hyperthyroidism and ophthalmopathy. That study reports: The study used the HTBI primer set for a first-round RT-PCR of the TCR CDR3.

This TCR derives from a man aged 35 to 55 with Graves disease. The chain employs TRBV5-1 and TRBJ1-2; D perhaps matches TRBD1 (6 bases). Sequencing was performed on peripheral blood mononuclear cells (PBMCs), taken at new diagnosis, from a patient treated with antithyroid drugs. DNA of the CDR3: TGCGCCAGCAGCCAACAGGGTGGGGGCTACACCTTC. Encoded protein: CASSQQGGGYTF.